Shown below are 9 T cell receptor beta chains from a single sample sequenced in a study of cytomegalovirus exposure and HLA in healthy donors. Amplification used 60 Vbeta primers and 13 Jbeta primers. The data were produced by immunoSEQ multiplex PCR, yet TCRdb's version contains in-frame clones alone and is incomplete. The sample lists about 120,000 clones, about three quarters occurring once. Sequencing was carried out using PBMCs. These receptors all stem from a man aged 55 to 70 in good health and CMV-seropositive.

V usage is TRBV7-9 and J usage is TRBJ1-4, with 10 nucleotides matching TRBD1. CDR3 length equals 14 residues. Trimming removed 4 bases from V and 8 bases from J; junction bases left unmatched: 4. The V gene's germline CDR1 is SEHNR and CDR2 FQNEAQ (reference sequence). The CDR3 reads CASSYGQGGEKLFF. CDR3 coding DNA: TGTGCCAGCAGCTACGGACAGGGGGGCGAAAAACTGTTTTTT.

This rearrangement joins TRBV27 to TRBJ2-7; no clear D gene. This CDR3 spans 13 amino acids. From germline, CDR1 is MNHEY and CDR2 SMNVEV (reference sequence). The ends were cut back, 3 bases at V and 3 bases at J, with 9 bases in the middle. CDR3 coding DNA: TGTGCCAGCAGTTTCAGAAGAAGCTACGAGCAGTACTTC. Amino acids: CASSFRRSYEQYF.

The chain recombines TRBV30 with TRBJ1-4; possible D gene TRBD1, 6 bases. There are 13 residues in the CDR3. Deletions cut 1 base from V and 7 bases from J, with 10 bases between. Germline loops: CDR1 GTSNPN, CDR2 SVGIG (reference sequence). The CDR3 sequence is CAWSGGHLEKLFF. CDR3 DNA sequence: TGTGCCTGGAGTGGGGGACATCTTGAAAAACTGTTTTTT.

V usage is TRBV10-2 and J usage is TRBJ1-5; possible D gene TRBD1, 5 bases. The germline V gene has CDR1 WSHSY and CDR2 SAAADI. V lost 6 bases and J 2 bases, leaving 17 bases between the germline ends. This CDR3 is 16 amino acids long. CDR3: CASRPGLGEGNQPQHF. CDR3 bases: TGCGCCAGCAGACCGGGATTGGGGGAGGGCAATCAGCCCCAGCATTTT.

The genes are TRBV10-3 and TRBJ1-4; D perhaps matches TRBD1 (5 bases). Trimming left V 3 bases short and J 8 bases short, with 10 bases between. The CDR3 covers 13 residues. The germline gives CDR1 ENHRY, CDR2 SYGVKD. In DNA, the CDR3 is TGTGCCATCAGTGACCAGGGTTTCGAAAAACTGTTTTTT. Its translation is CAISDQGFEKLFF.

The sample holds a few counts of this clone. The chain recombines TRBV2 with TRBJ1-5; TRBD1 might be the D (5 bases). Trimming pared 1 base from V and 6 bases from J, leaving 16 bases between. Germline values: CDR1 SNHLY, CDR2 FYNNEI. The CDR3 runs 16 residues. CDR3 bases: TGTGCCAGCAGTGAAGGGAGGGGAAGGCTGGGTCAGCCCCAGCATTTT. This codes for CASSEGRGRLGQPQHF. The entire variable domain, with the rest obtained from reference TRBV2 and TRBJ1-5, is as follows: EPEVTQTPSHQVTQMGQEVILRCVPISNHLYFYWYRQILGQKVEFLVSFYNNEISEKSEIFDDQFSVERPDGSNFTLKIRSTKLEDSAMYFCASSEGRGRLGQPQHFGDGTRLSIL.

The rearrangement joins TRBV7-2 to TRBJ2-1; D unclear. Germline V gene sequence: CDR1 SGHTA, CDR2 FQGNSA. Trimming removed 8 bases from V and 0 bases from J, with 5 bases in between. The CDR3 covers 12 residues. The DNA for the CDR3 is TGTGCCAGCGCCTACTCCTACAATGAGCAGTTCTTC. Translated: CASAYSYNEQFF.

Only one count was recorded for this clone. The chain is built from TRBV4-1 and TRBJ1-1; D unclear. Trimming removed 4 bases from V and 4 bases from J, with 10 bases in between. The CDR3 is made up of 13 amino acids. Germline CDR1 reads MGHRA; CDR2 reads YSYEKL. The CDR3 region has the DNA TGCGCCAGCAGCCCGATCGCCGGCACTGAAGCTTTCTTT. It yields the protein CASSPIAGTEAFF.

CDR3 DNA: TGCGCCAGCAGACAATCGACAATAAACACCGGGGAGCTGTTTTTT. Translating gives CASRQSTINTGELFF. The chain couples TRBV5-1 to TRBJ2-2; D gene uncertain. The CDR3 loop spans 15 amino acids. Germline loops: CDR1 SGHRS, CDR2 YFSETQ. Trimming left V 5 bases short and J 2 bases short, with 13 bases between.